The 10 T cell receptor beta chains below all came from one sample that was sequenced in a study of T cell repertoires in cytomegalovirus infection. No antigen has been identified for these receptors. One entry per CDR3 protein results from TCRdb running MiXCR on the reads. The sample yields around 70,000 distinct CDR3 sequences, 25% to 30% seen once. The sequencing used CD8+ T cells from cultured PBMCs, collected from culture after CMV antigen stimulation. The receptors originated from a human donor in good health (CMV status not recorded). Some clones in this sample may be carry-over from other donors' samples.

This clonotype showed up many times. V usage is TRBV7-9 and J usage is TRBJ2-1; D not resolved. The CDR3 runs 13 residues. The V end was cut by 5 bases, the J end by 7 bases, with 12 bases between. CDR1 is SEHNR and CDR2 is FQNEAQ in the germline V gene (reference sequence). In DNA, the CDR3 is TGTGCCAGCAGCCTAATAGATCCAAATGAGCAGTTCTTC. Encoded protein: CASSLIDPNEQFF.

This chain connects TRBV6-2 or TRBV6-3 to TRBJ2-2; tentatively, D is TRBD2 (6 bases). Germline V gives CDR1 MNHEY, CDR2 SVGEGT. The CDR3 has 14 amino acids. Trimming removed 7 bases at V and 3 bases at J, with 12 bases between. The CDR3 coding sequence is TGTGCCAGCAACGGGGGAAGGGACACCGGGGAGCTGTTTTTT. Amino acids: CASNGGRDTGELFF.

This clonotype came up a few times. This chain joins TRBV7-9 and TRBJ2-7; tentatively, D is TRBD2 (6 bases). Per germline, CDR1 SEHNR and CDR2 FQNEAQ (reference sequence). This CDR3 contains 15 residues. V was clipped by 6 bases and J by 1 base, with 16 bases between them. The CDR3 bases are TGTGCCAGCAGTCTGGGACTCGGAGGGTCCTACGAGCAGTACTTC. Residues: CASSLGLGGSYEQYF.

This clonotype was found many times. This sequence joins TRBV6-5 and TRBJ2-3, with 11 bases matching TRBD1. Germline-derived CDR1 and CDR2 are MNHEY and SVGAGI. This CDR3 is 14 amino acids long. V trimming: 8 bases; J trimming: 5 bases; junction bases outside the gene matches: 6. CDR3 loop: CASADRGRVDTQYF. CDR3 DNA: TGTGCCAGCGCGGACAGGGGGCGCGTAGATACGCAGTATTTT.

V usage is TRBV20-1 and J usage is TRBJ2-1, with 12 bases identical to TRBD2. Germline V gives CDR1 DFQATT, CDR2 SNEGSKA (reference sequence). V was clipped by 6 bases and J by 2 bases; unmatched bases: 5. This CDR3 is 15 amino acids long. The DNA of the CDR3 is TGCAGTGCACGACTAGCGGGAGTCCCCTACAATGAGCAGTTCTTC. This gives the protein CSARLAGVPYNEQFF.

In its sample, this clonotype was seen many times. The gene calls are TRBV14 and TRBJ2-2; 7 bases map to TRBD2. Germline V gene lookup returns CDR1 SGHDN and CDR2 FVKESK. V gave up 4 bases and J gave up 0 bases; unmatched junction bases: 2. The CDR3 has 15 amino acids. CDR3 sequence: CASSRLAANTGELFF. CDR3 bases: TGTGCCAGCAGCCGCCTAGCGGCGAACACCGGGGAGCTGTTTTTT.

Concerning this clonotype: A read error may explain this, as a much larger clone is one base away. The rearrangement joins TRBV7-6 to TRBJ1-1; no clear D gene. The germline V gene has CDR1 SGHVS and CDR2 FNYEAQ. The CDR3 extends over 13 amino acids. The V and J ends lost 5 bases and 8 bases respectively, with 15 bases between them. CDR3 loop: CASSPELSDEAFF. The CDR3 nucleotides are TGTGCCAGCAGCCCCGAGTTAAGCGACGAAGCTTTCTTT.

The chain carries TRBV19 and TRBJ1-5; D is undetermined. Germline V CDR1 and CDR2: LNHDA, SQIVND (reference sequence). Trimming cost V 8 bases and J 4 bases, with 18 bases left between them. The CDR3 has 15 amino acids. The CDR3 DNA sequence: TGTGCCAGTGAATTAGAGTTTCTACAAAATCAGCCCCAGCATTTT. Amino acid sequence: CASELEFLQNQPQHF.

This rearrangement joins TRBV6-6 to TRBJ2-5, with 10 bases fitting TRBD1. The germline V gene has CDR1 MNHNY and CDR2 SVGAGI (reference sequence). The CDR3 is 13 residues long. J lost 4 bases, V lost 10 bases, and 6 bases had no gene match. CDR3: CATGQGGRETQYF. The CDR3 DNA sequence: TGTGCCACCGGACAGGGGGGGCGAGAGACCCAGTACTTC.

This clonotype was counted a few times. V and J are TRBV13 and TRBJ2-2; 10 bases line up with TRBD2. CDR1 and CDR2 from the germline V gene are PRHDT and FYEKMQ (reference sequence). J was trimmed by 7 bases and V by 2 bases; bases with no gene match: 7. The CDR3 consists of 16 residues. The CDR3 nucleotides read TGTGCCAGCAGCTTAAAAGCGGGAGGGCCGAACGGGGAGCTGTTTTTT. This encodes CASSLKAGGPNGELFF.